A single sample is the source of the 11 T cell receptor beta chains below, sequenced in a study of a mutant IDH1 vaccine in newly diagnosed glioma. Assay used: immunoSEQ multiplex PCR; TCRdb lists only in-frame clones, some missing. The sample has over 20,000 clones, about nine tenths seen once. Time point noted: baseline, week 1 (first vaccination visit). The treatment denotes: pre-vaccination baseline after standard-of-care therapy. This sample comprised PBMCs, obtained from a glioma patient treated with radiotherapy, temozolomide or both. All receptors derive from a man aged 25-45 years with glioma.

The V gene is TRBV2, the J gene TRBJ1-1, with 10 bases matching TRBD1. V dropped 4 bases and J dropped 7; count of bases not matched to a gene: 3. Germline lookup yields CDR1 SNHLY and CDR2 FYNNEI. This CDR3 region has 13 residues. The CDR3 sequence is CASSGQGAGEAFF. DNA for the CDR3: TGTGCCAGCAGTGGACAGGGGGCGGGTGAAGCTTTCTTT. Looking up the rest from reference TRBV2 and TRBJ1-1 gives the full variable domain: EPEVTQTPSHQVTQMGQEVILRCVPISNHLYFYWYRQILGQKVEFLVSFYNNEISEKSEIFDDQFSVERPDGSNFTLKIRSTKLEDSAMYFCASSGQGAGEAFFGQGTRLTVV.

Only a few counts were recorded for this clone. The chain employs TRBV5-6 and TRBJ2-3; D possibly corresponds to TRBD2 (5 bases). CDR3 length equals 16 residues. The germline V gene has CDR1 SGHDT and CDR2 YYEEEE. Trimming pared 0 bases from V and 5 bases from J, leaving 16 bases between. The CDR3 sequence: CASSLAVGEEEDTQYF. The CDR3 coding sequence is TGTGCCAGCAGCTTGGCTGTGGGAGAGGAGGAAGATACGCAGTATTTT. Variable domain in full (rest from reference TRBV5-6 and TRBJ2-3): DAGVTQSPTHLIKTRGQQVTLRCSPKSGHDTVSWYQQALGQGPQFIFQYYEEEERQRGNFPDRFSGHQFPNYSSELNVNALLLGDSALYLCASSLAVGEEEDTQYFGPGTRLTVL.

Of note for this clone: A junction boundary mismatches the germline segment, possibly from a read error. The chain couples TRBV20-1 to TRBJ2-3; D unclear. The CDR3 totals 10 residues. Germline values: CDR1 DFQATT, CDR2 SNEGSKA (reference sequence). CDR3 region: CSAPTERPIF. CDR3 bases: TGCAGTGCTCCGACTGAGCGACCTATTTTT.

The rearrangement links TRBV6-4 to TRBJ1-1, with D perhaps matching TRBD1 (5 bases). CDR1 is MRHNA, CDR2 SNTAGT, per germline. CDR3 length: 14 residues. Trimming left V 2 bases short and J 5 bases short, with 12 bases between. The chain's CDR3 is CASSDQHGGTEAFF. The CDR3 DNA sequence: TGTGCCAGCAGTGACCAACATGGGGGGACTGAAGCTTTCTTT.

J is TRBJ1-2 and V is TRBV5-6, with 7 bases lining up with TRBD1. Germline CDR1 is SGHDT and CDR2 is YYEEEE. Trimming at V came to 6 bases and at J to 2 bases, leaving 4 bases not matched to a gene. The CDR3 has 13 residues. The CDR3 DNA sequence: TGTGCCAGCACCAGGGGACAGAACTATGGCTACACCTTC. Translating gives CASTRGQNYGYTF.

In DNA, the CDR3 is TGTGCCAGCAGTCCGGGAGGGGGCTACGAGCAGTACTTC. This codes for CASSPGGGYEQYF. The V gene is TRBV6-5, the J gene TRBJ2-7; TRBD2 aligns across 8 bases. Germline values: CDR1 MNHEY, CDR2 SVGAGI. V lost 5 bases to trimming and J lost 3 bases; unmatched junction nucleotides: 3. This CDR3 has 13 residues.

This rearrangement joins TRBV9 to TRBJ2-2, with D possibly matching TRBD2 (6 bases). This CDR3 is 15 amino acids long. The V end lost 0 bases, the J end lost 5 bases, and 11 bases lay between the germline ends. CDR1 and CDR2 from the germline V gene are SGDLS and YYNGEE. CDR3 in amino acids: CASSVEGGGTGELFF. CDR3 bases: TGTGCCAGCAGCGTAGAGGGAGGTGGTACCGGGGAGCTGTTTTTT.

This chain connects TRBV5-1 to TRBJ2-7; TRBD1 aligns across 7 bases. Germline CDR1 and CDR2: SGHRS and YFSETQ. The CDR3 consists of 13 residues. The J segment lost 0 bases and the V segment lost 6 bases, leaving 3 bases of the junction unmatched. CDR3 protein: CASTGTASYEQYF. The CDR3 region has the DNA TGCGCCAGCACGGGGACAGCCTCCTACGAGCAGTACTTC.

In DNA form, the CDR3 reads TGTGCCAGTAGTATAGTCACTAGCGGGAGGGCCTTGAATGAGCAGTTCTTC. Its translation is CASSIVTSGRALNEQFF. This chain links TRBV19 with TRBJ2-1; 13 bases agree with TRBD2. In germline, CDR1 is LNHDA, CDR2 SQIVND (reference sequence). The CDR3 consists of 17 residues. With 1 base clipped from V and 7 bases from J, the junction kept 7 bases outside the gene matches.

The chain joins TRBV11-2 to TRBJ2-5; D remains unclear. Germline loops: CDR1 SGHAT, CDR2 FQNNGV. V was clipped by 2 bases and J by 4 bases, with 5 bases between them. This CDR3 is built from 12 residues. CDR3 region: CASSLKGETQYF. CDR3 DNA sequence: TGTGCCAGCAGCTTAAAAGGAGAGACCCAGTACTTC.

The chain uses TRBV4-1 and TRBJ2-5, with TRBD1 as a possible D gene (5 bases). Deletions cut 0 bases from V and 1 base from J, with 15 bases between. Germline V gene data show CDR1 as MGHRA and CDR2 as YSYEKL. The CDR3 spans 17 residues. CDR3 amino acids: CASSQDPQGNPQETQYF. For the CDR3, the DNA is TGCGCCAGCAGCCAAGATCCCCAGGGAAATCCCCAAGAGACCCAGTACTTC.